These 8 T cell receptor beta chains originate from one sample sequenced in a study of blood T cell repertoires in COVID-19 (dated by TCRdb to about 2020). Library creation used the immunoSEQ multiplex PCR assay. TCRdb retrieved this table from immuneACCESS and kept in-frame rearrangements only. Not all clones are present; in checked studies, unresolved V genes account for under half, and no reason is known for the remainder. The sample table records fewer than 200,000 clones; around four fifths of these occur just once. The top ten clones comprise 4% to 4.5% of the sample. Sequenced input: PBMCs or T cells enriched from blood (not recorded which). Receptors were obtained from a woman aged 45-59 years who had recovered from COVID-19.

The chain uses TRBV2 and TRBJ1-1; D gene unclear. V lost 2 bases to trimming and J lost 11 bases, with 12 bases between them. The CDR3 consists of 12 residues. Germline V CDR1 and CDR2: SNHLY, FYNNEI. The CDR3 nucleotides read TGTGCCAGCAGTGAAAGAGCCTCGAGGGCTTTCTTT. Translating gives CASSERASRAFF.

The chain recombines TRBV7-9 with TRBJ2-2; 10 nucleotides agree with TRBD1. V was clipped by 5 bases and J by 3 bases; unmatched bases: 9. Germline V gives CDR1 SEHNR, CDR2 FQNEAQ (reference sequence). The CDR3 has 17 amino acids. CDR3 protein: CASSPIPGQGHTGELFF. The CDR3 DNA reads TGTGCCAGCAGCCCTATTCCGGGACAGGGGCACACCGGGGAGCTGTTTTTT.

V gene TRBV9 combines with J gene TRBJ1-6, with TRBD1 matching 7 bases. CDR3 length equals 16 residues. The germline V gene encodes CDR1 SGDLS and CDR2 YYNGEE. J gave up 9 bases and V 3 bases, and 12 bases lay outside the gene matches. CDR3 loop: CASSATDRDRGSPLHF. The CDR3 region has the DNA TGTGCCAGCAGCGCGACTGACCGGGACAGAGGTTCACCCCTCCACTTT.

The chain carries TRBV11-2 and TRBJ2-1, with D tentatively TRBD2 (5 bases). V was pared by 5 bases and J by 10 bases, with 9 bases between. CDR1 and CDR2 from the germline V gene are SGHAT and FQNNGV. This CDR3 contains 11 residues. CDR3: CASSREGEQFF. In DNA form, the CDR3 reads TGTGCCAGCAGCCGAGAGGGCGAGCAGTTCTTC. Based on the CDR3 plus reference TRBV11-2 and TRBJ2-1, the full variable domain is EAGVAQSPRYKIIEKRQSVAFWCNPISGHATLYWYQQILGQGPKLLIQFQNNGVVDDSQLPKDRFSAERLKGVDSTLKIQPAKLEDSAVYLCASSREGEQFFGPGTRLTVL.

For the CDR3, the DNA is TGTGCCAGCAGACCCTGGACAGACCGGAACACTGAAGCTTTCTTT. Translated: CASRPWTDRNTEAFF. The rearrangement uses TRBV6-5 and TRBJ1-1; a weak D match, TRBD1 (6 bases). The V end was cut by 6 bases, the J end by 1 base, with 15 bases between. CDR3 length: 15 residues. Germline V gene sequence: CDR1 MNHEY, CDR2 SVGAGI.

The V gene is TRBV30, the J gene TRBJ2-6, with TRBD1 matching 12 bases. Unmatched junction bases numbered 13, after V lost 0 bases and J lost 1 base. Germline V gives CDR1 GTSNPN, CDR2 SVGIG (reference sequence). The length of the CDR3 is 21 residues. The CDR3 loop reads CAWSVIILGGQGASGANVLTF. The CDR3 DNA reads TGTGCCTGGAGTGTAATAATTCTTGGGGGACAGGGGGCATCTGGGGCCAACGTCCTGACTTTC.

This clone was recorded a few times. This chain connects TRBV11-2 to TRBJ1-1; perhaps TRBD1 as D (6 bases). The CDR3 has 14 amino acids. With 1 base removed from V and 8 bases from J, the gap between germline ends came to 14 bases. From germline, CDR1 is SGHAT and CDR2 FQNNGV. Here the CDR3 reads CASSLAGQGTEAFF. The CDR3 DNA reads TGTGCCAGCAGCTTAGCGGGGCAGGGGACCGAAGCTTTCTTT.

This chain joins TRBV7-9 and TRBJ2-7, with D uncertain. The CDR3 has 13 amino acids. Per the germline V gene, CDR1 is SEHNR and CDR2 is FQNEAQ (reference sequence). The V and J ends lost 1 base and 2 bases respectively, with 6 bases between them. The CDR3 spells CASSLDTAYEQYV. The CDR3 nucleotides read TGTGCCAGCAGCTTAGACACAGCCTACGAGCAGTACGTC.